Each of the 28 T cell receptor beta chains below was sequenced from the same sample in a study of OX40 agonist ivuxolimab in advanced cancers. Library preparation used the immunoSEQ multiplex PCR assay. As stored in TCRdb, this immuneACCESS dataset retains in-frame rearrangements with V and J assigned. A fraction of the clones does not appear; measured against another copy, unresolved V genes explain less than half of the discrepancy, and the remainder lacks a known reason. In all, the sample holds around 93,000 clones, and more than 75% of those were seen once. The top ten constitute roughly 1.5% of the sample. Sample: CD4+ or CD8+ T cells sorted from blood, taken in a trial of the OX40 agonist ivuxolimab. The receptors were gathered from an adult with an advanced solid tumor such as melanoma, head and neck, liver or kidney cancer.

For this clone: At the DNA level, this CDR3 is encoded by other sequences in the same sample as well. This chain joins TRBV18 and TRBJ2-5; 7 bases are shared with TRBD1. With 4 bases clipped from V and 2 bases from J, the junction kept 4 bases outside the gene matches. Germline CDR1 reads KGHSH; CDR2 reads LQKENI. This CDR3 is 14 amino acids long. CDR3 DNA: TGTGCCAGCTCACTAGACAGGGTTCAAGAGACCCAGTACTTC. Translating gives CASSLDRVQETQYF.

The rearrangement uses TRBV7-2 and TRBJ2-1; unclear D gene. This CDR3 is built from 16 residues. Trimming took off 2 bases at V and 0 bases at J, with 11 bases between the two ends. Germline assignment: CDR1 SGHTA and CDR2 FQGNSA. The CDR3 coding sequence is TGTGCCAGCAGCTTATTATCCCCGAGCTCCTACAATGAGCAGTTCTTC. It specifies CASSLLSPSSYNEQFF.

The chain employs TRBV29-1 and TRBJ1-2; weak D call: TRBD1 (5 bases). CDR1 and CDR2 from the germline V gene are SQVTM and ANQGSEA. This CDR3 is 12 amino acids long. V was pared by 7 bases and J by 5 bases, with 14 bases between. The CDR3 DNA reads TGCAGCGCCTCTACGGGGGGGTATGGCTACACCTTC. Encoded protein: CSASTGGYGYTF.

This clone was detected only once. The chain has TRBV5-1 and TRBJ2-7; 11 bases map to TRBD2. V was pared by 2 bases and J by 2 bases, with 3 bases of the junction left unmatched. The CDR3 length is 15 residues. Germline CDR1 SGHRS, CDR2 YFSETQ. For the CDR3, the DNA is TGCGCCAGCAGCTTTCTAGCGGGAGGTGCCTACGAGCAGTACTTC. Protein: CASSFLAGGAYEQYF. Filled out from reference TRBV5-1 and TRBJ2-7, the complete variable domain reads KAGVTQTPRYLIKTRGQQVTLSCSPISGHRSVSWYQQTPGQGLQFLFEYFSETQRNKGNFPGRFSGRQFSNSRSEMNVSTLELGDSALYLCASSFLAGGAYEQYFGPGTRLTVT.

The rearrangement joins TRBV9 to TRBJ2-2; TRBD1 matches 9 bases. This CDR3 contains 15 residues. V trimming: 4 bases; J trimming: 5 bases; junction bases outside the gene matches: 6. Looked up from germline, CDR1 is SGDLS and CDR2 is YYNGEE. The CDR3 here is CASSPRQGGTGELFF. The DNA for the CDR3 is TGTGCCAGCAGCCCCCGACAGGGGGGGACCGGGGAGCTGTTTTTT. Full variable domain (outside the CDR3, taken from reference TRBV9 and TRBJ2-2): DSGVTQTPKHLITATGQRVTLRCSPRSGDLSVYWYQQSLDQGLQFLIQYYNGEERAKGNILERFSAQQFPDLHSELNLSSLELGDSALYFCASSPRQGGTGELFFGEGSRLTVL.

The V call is TRBV4-1, the J call TRBJ2-3; tentative D call: TRBD1 (5 bases). The CDR3 consists of 17 residues. Germline V gene sequence: CDR1 MGHRA, CDR2 YSYEKL. Trimming took off 3 bases at V and 4 bases at J, with 20 bases between the two ends. CDR3 nucleotide sequence: TGCGCCAGCAGCCACCCCCGGGCAGGGTCCGTCGCAGATACGCAGTATTTT. Translated, it gives CASSHPRAGSVADTQYF.

The chain links TRBV29-1 to TRBJ1-4; unclear D gene. Trimming left V 7 bases short and J 3 bases short, with 15 bases between. Germline V gene sequence: CDR1 SQVTM, CDR2 ANQGSEA. The CDR3 runs to 14 residues. The CDR3: CSAAVSGANEKLFF. CDR3 DNA sequence: TGCAGCGCCGCGGTCTCTGGGGCTAATGAAAAACTGTTTTTT. Drawing the rest from reference TRBV29-1 and TRBJ1-4, the complete variable domain is SAVISQKPSRDICQRGTSLTIQCQVDSQVTMMFWYRQQPGQSLTLIATANQGSEATYESGFVIDKFPISRPNLTFSTLTVSNMSPEDSSIYLCSAAVSGANEKLFFGSGTQLSVL.

The chain uses TRBV30 and TRBJ2-7; 13 bases are shared with TRBD2. Looked up from germline, CDR1 is GTSNPN and CDR2 is SVGIG (reference sequence). V lost 5 bases and J lost 7; bases outside the gene matches: 8. The CDR3 length is 14 residues. The CDR3 bases are TGTGCCTGGCTAACTAGCGGGAGGGCCGGGGAGCAGTACTTC. Translating it yields CAWLTSGRAGEQYF.

The CDR3 DNA is TGTGCCAGTAGTAAAAATAAGGGGGCGAGCGAGCAGTACTTC. Its protein is CASSKNKGASEQYF. The chain is built from TRBV19 and TRBJ2-7; 7 bases line up with TRBD1. This CDR3 region has 14 residues. The trim removed 4 bases at V and 6 bases at J, leaving 9 bases unmatched. Germline assignment: CDR1 LNHDA and CDR2 SQIVND (reference sequence).

J is TRBJ1-2 and V is TRBV30; the D is unclear. Per the germline V gene, CDR1 is GTSNPN and CDR2 is SVGIG (reference sequence). Trimming pared 1 base from V and 7 bases from J, leaving 13 bases between. The CDR3 contains 13 residues. The CDR3 nucleotides read TGTGCCTGGAGTGGCGGAGGGAGGACTGGCTACACCTTC. This translates into CAWSGGGRTGYTF. Using reference TRBV30 and TRBJ1-2 for the parts outside the CDR3, the full variable domain is SQTIHQWPATLVQPVGSPLSLECTVEGTSNPNLYWYRQAAGRGLQLLFYSVGIGQISSEVPQNLSASRPQDRQFILSSKKLLLSDSGFYLCAWSGGGRTGYTFGSGTRLTVV.

This rearrangement joins TRBV2 to TRBJ2-7; the match to TRBD2 covers 7 bases. V shed 2 bases and J 5 bases; nucleotides not matched to a gene: 9. In germline, CDR1 is SNHLY, CDR2 FYNNEI. This CDR3 has 15 residues. CDR3 in amino acids: CASSELLAGAHEQYF. The CDR3 DNA reads as TGTGCCAGCAGTGAATTATTGGCGGGAGCCCACGAGCAGTACTTC.

The chain couples TRBV5-1 to TRBJ1-1; perhaps TRBD1 as D (5 bases). The V gene lost 2 bases and the J gene lost 4 bases, with 15 bases spanning the gap. Germline lookup yields CDR1 SGHRS and CDR2 YFSETQ. The CDR3 length is 15 residues. In DNA, the CDR3 is TGCGCCAGCAGCTTAGAACCAGGGCGTCCCACTGAAGCTTTCTTT. This encodes CASSLEPGRPTEAFF. Drawing the rest from reference TRBV5-1 and TRBJ1-1, the complete variable domain is KAGVTQTPRYLIKTRGQQVTLSCSPISGHRSVSWYQQTPGQGLQFLFEYFSETQRNKGNFPGRFSGRQFSNSRSEMNVSTLELGDSALYLCASSLEPGRPTEAFFGQGTRLTVV.

The CDR3 loop is CASSQGQGAEGYGYTF. The DNA of the CDR3 is TGTGCCAGCAGCCAAGGACAGGGGGCGGAGGGCTATGGCTACACCTTC. The J gene is TRBJ1-2, the V gene TRBV14, with 10 bases identical to TRBD1. V gave up 1 base and J gave up 4 bases; unmatched junction bases: 6. Germline loops: CDR1 SGHDN, CDR2 FVKESK. The CDR3 covers 16 residues.

The chain combines TRBV7-9 with TRBJ2-3; D ambiguous. Germline V lookup: CDR1 SEHNR, CDR2 FQNEAQ (reference sequence). The CDR3 loop spans 13 amino acids. Trimming took off 3 bases at V and 2 bases at J, with 6 bases between the two ends. CDR3 in DNA: TGTGCCAGCAGCTTGTCGGTCACAGATACGCAGTATTTT. Translated, it gives CASSLSVTDTQYF.

This sequence joins TRBV7-9 and TRBJ1-3, with D unresolved. The CDR3 loop spans 11 amino acids. Per germline, CDR1 SEHNR and CDR2 FQNEAQ (reference sequence). V was shortened by 5 bases and J by 8 bases, with 7 bases between the two germline ends. DNA for the CDR3: TGTGCCAGCAGCCCGGAGGACACCATATATTTT. It is translated as CASSPEDTIYF. The whole variable domain, remainder taken from reference TRBV7-9 and TRBJ1-3, is DTGVSQNPRHKITKRGQNVTFRCDPISEHNRLYWYRQTLGQGPEFLTYFQNEAQLEKSRLLSDRFSAERPKGSFSTLEIQRTEQGDSAMYLCASSPEDTIYFGEGSWLTVV.

The chain has TRBV7-3 and TRBJ2-5; 14 bases fit TRBD2. Trimming took 2 bases from V and 1 from J; bases not matched to a gene: 3. The CDR3 extends over 17 amino acids. Germline loops: CDR1 SGHTA, CDR2 FQGTGA. CDR3 DNA sequence: TGTGCCAGCAGCTTATCGGGACTAGCGGGGGCCCAAGAGACCCAGTACTTC. This encodes CASSLSGLAGAQETQYF.

The chain recombines TRBV11-1 with TRBJ2-7; 12 positions match TRBD2. The CDR3 loop spans 15 amino acids. J was trimmed by 3 bases and V by 6 bases; bases with no gene match: 6. From germline, CDR1 is SGHAT and CDR2 FQDESV (reference sequence). The CDR3: CASRELAGGSYEQYF. For the CDR3, the DNA is TGTGCCAGCAGGGAACTAGCGGGAGGAAGCTACGAGCAGTACTTC. Variable domain in full (rest from reference TRBV11-1 and TRBJ2-7): EAEVAQSPRYKITEKSQAVAFWCDPISGHATLYWYRQILGQGPELLVQFQDESVVDDSQLPKDRFSAERLKGVDSTLKIQPAELGDSAMYLCASRELAGGSYEQYFGPGTRLTVT.

The chain uses TRBV7-2 and TRBJ2-3, with 13 bases identical to TRBD2. The CDR3 is 16 residues long. Germline CDR1 and CDR2: SGHTA and FQGNSA. V was pared by 5 bases and J by 5 bases, with 7 bases of the junction left unmatched. The chain's CDR3 is CASSLLTSGGVDTQYF. The CDR3 DNA sequence: TGTGCCAGCAGCCTCCTAACTAGCGGGGGGGTAGATACGCAGTATTTT.

This chain uses TRBV15 with TRBJ1-6; D is possibly TRBD1 (5 bases). Germline-derived CDR1 and CDR2 are LNHNV and YYDKDF (reference sequence). Trimming left V 0 bases short and J 7 bases short, with 16 bases between. The CDR3 covers 17 residues. Written as DNA, the CDR3 is TGTGCCACCAGCAGAGATCTAATAGGCCAGGGCAATTCACCCCTCCACTTT. Residues: CATSRDLIGQGNSPLHF.

The rearrangement links TRBV5-1 to TRBJ1-2, with 7 nucleotides matching TRBD1. The junction had 8 bases not matched to a gene; V was cut back by 0 bases and J by 6 bases. The CDR3 covers 15 residues. Germline values: CDR1 SGHRS, CDR2 YFSETQ. DNA of the CDR3: TGCGCCAGCAGCTTGGCACCGACAGGGTTTGATGGCTACACCTTC. Residues: CASSLAPTGFDGYTF.

This clone was counted a few times. V usage is TRBV30 and J usage is TRBJ1-6; possible D gene TRBD1, 6 bases. V was clipped by 2 bases and J by 9 bases, with 11 bases between them. The germline gives CDR1 GTSNPN, CDR2 SVGIG (reference sequence). This CDR3 region has 13 residues. CDR3: CAWSPGGPSPLHF. CDR3 coding DNA: TGTGCCTGGAGTCCCGGGGGCCCTTCACCCCTCCACTTT.

The V gene is TRBV5-1, the J gene TRBJ1-5; D is possibly TRBD1 (6 bases). This CDR3 is built from 14 residues. Looked up from germline, CDR1 is SGHRS and CDR2 is YFSETQ. The germline V and J ends were trimmed by 4 bases and 4 bases, with 12 bases remaining between them. The CDR3 DNA follows: TGCGCCAGCAGCCTGGACAGCTTAAATCAGCCCCAGCATTTT. Encoded protein: CASSLDSLNQPQHF. Based on the CDR3 plus reference TRBV5-1 and TRBJ1-5, the full variable domain is KAGVTQTPRYLIKTRGQQVTLSCSPISGHRSVSWYQQTPGQGLQFLFEYFSETQRNKGNFPGRFSGRQFSNSRSEMNVSTLELGDSALYLCASSLDSLNQPQHFGDGTRLSIL.

V gene TRBV6-1 combines with J gene TRBJ2-1; possibly TRBD1 for D (5 bases). Germline assignment: CDR1 MNHNS and CDR2 SASEGT. The CDR3 loop spans 13 amino acids. Between the trimmed V and J ends, which lost 1 base and 8 bases, there was a span of 9 bases. CDR3 sequence reads: CASSEEMGHEQFF. CDR3 coding DNA: TGTGCCAGCAGTGAAGAAATGGGGCATGAGCAGTTCTTC.

This chain connects TRBV5-5 to TRBJ2-7; 14 bases agree with TRBD2. The CDR3 is 17 amino acids. Germline trimming cut 4 bases from V and 7 bases from J; bases unmatched to any gene: 13. The germline CDR1 and CDR2 sequences are SGHKS and YYEKEE (reference sequence). This CDR3 reads CASSPLTSGRAFGEQYF. The CDR3 bases are TGTGCCAGCAGCCCACTGACTAGCGGGAGGGCGTTTGGTGAGCAGTACTTC.

This chain connects TRBV15 to TRBJ1-2; TRBD1 might be the D (5 bases). The CDR3 spans 14 residues. Germline V lookup: CDR1 LNHNV, CDR2 YYDKDF (reference sequence). Between the trimmed V and J ends, which lost 6 bases and 6 bases, there was a span of 17 bases. As DNA, the CDR3 is TGTGCCACCAGAGACCGGGGGTCTGGGGATGGCTACACCTTC. It specifies CATRDRGSGDGYTF. Variable domain in full (rest from reference TRBV15 and TRBJ1-2): DAMVIQNPRYQVTQFGKPVTLSCSQTLNHNVMYWYQQKSSQAPKLLFHYYDKDFNNEADTPDNFQSRRPNTSFCFLDIRSPGLGDTAMYLCATRDRGSGDGYTFGSGTRLTVV.

This chain uses TRBV4-2 with TRBJ2-1; 11 nucleotides line up with TRBD2. Germline V gene sequence: CDR1 LGHNA, CDR2 YNFKEQ. This CDR3 contains 17 residues. Unmatched junction bases numbered 6, after V lost 0 bases and J lost 5 bases. CDR3 amino acids: CASSQDKGTSGHNEQFF. CDR3 coding DNA: TGTGCCAGCAGCCAAGATAAGGGGACTAGCGGCCACAATGAGCAGTTCTTC.

The CDR3 spells CASSQEASGKQYF. The DNA for the CDR3 is TGCGCCAGCAGCCAAGAAGCTAGCGGGAAGCAGTACTTC. The chain carries TRBV4-3 and TRBJ2-7, with 9 bases that match TRBD2. Losses at the gene ends were 0 bases for V and 8 bases for J; bases not matched to a gene: 2. The germline V gene has CDR1 LGHNA and CDR2 YSLEER. This CDR3 is built from 13 residues.

This chain uses TRBV7-2 with TRBJ1-5; D gene uncertain. CDR3 length: 15 amino acids. CDR1 is SGHTA and CDR2 is FQGNSA in the germline V gene. Trimming left V 0 bases short and J 3 bases short, with 9 bases between. The CDR3 DNA reads as TGTGCCAGCAGCTTAGCGGAAGGGAACAATCAGCCCCAGCATTTT. It codes for CASSLAEGNNQPQHF.